The clone carrying this TCR beta chain was observed a few times. As yet, its antigen is unknown. A sample-barcoded 5' primer and a J-beta primer mix were used in a second PCR of roughly 7 to 12 cycles. With 12 random nucleotides, a template-switch adaptor tagged each individual cDNA molecule. A single record per CDR3 protein comes from TCRdb applying MiXCR to the 5' RACE reads. Of roughly 1,300,000 distinct CDR3 sequences listed, 45% to 70% are singletons. This entry is derived from a study of blood T cells in healthy people across ages. Findings and limits, study-wide: Versus aged donors, long-lived donors had higher diversity and more naive CD4+ cells. There was a strong correlation between TCR beta diversity and naive T cell percentage.

This receptor was obtained from a man younger than 30 in good health. Sequenced sample: blood.

The CDR3 DNA reads TGTGCCAGCAGCTTAATTGGGGGGGCCCAAGAGACCCAGTACTTC. It codes for CASSLIGGAQETQYF. The chain carries TRBV7-2 and TRBJ2-5; a weak D match, TRBD2 (7 bases). The V end was cut by 2 bases, the J end by 1 base, with 11 bases between. CDR3 length: 15 amino acids. CDR1 and CDR2 (germline): SGHTA, FQGNSA.